This T cell receptor beta chain derives from a study of OX40 agonist ivuxolimab in advanced cancers. Study-wide background: Intravenous ivuxolimab at 0.01 to 10 mg/kg was given to patients every 2 weeks. Whole-study results and caveats: Among T cells, CD8+ cells averaged more expanded clones than CD4+ cells. At 0.1 to 3.0 mg/kg, clonal expansion of CD4+ and CD8+ blood T cells had occurred by week 6.

The V and J ends lost 0 bases and 7 bases respectively, with 12 bases between them. CDR3 length: 14 residues. CDR1 SGHTA and CDR2 FQGNSA come from the germline V gene. Comments on this clone: Its antigen is undetermined.

Exclusion of a patient followed from autoimmune disease history or systemic immunosuppression. Clones were sequenced by immunoSEQ multiplex PCR, and TCRdb holds only the in-frame ones, with some missing. This repertoire shows about 61,000 clones, approximately 81% found once; its top ten account for approximately 0.57%. The receptor's source is an adult with an advanced solid tumor such as melanoma, head and neck, liver or kidney cancer. The sequencing here drew on CD4+ or CD8+ T cells sorted from blood, taken in a trial of the OX40 agonist ivuxolimab. The rearrangement links TRBV7-2 to TRBJ2-5; D perhaps matches TRBD2 (6 bases). The CDR3 DNA reads as TGTGCCAGCAGCTTAGCCGGGAGTCAGGGGACCCAGTACTTC. It translates to CASSLAGSQGTQYF.